What follows describes a single T cell receptor beta chain. Its specific antigen is unknown. No quality values exist for individual bases; no much larger clone is one base distant. The cysteine opens and the phenylalanine closes a CDR3 of 18 amino acids. This entry keeps only the CDR3 DNA: 54 bases, framed from base 1. The library was generated by the immunoSEQ multiplex PCR assay. TCRdb provides this immuneACCESS table in a form limited to in-frame rearrangements. Some clones are lacking; in checked studies, under half of them reflect an unresolved V gene, and why the rest are absent is not known. This sample is represented by under 450,000 clones; roughly 94% of them were singletons. Of the sample, approximately 0.02% falls within the top ten clones. The data belong to a study of shared T cell receptors in the human thymus (dated by TCRdb to the early 2020s). Background for the entire study: The study examined how self-reactive, shared T-cell receptor alpha chains are generated in the human thymus.

Source material: thymocytes. The rearranged chain carries TRBV21-1 and TRBJ2-3; whether TRBD2, the table's D call, matches the DNA was not checked. TRBV21-1 has pseudogene status. The clonotype was recovered from a human donor. The bases are TGTGCCAGCAGCAAAGGGGGGACTAGCGGGAGTGAGGCAGATACGCAGTATTTT. This sequence encodes CASSKGGTSGSEADTQYF.